The 28 T cell receptor beta chains given below trace back to one sample, sequenced in a study of blood T cell repertoires in COVID-19. Only in-frame clones appear in the TCRdb table, and some are missing; sequencing was by immunoSEQ multiplex PCR. This sample yields approximately 250,000 clones, of which more than 70% are seen a single time; roughly 2.5% belongs to the top ten. The sequenced sample consisted of PBMCs or T cells enriched from blood (not recorded which). The origin of the receptors is a woman aged 40-49 years with acute COVID-19.

The chain joins TRBV25-1 to TRBJ1-5, with D unclear. The CDR3 length is 15 residues. V was clipped by 1 base and J by 9 bases, with 16 bases between them. Germline V gene sequence: CDR1 MGHDK, CDR2 SYGVNS. The CDR3 region is CASSEFGETPLPQHF. CDR3 nucleotides: TGTGCCAGCAGTGAATTTGGAGAAACGCCGTTGCCCCAGCATTTT.

The chain joins TRBV5-1 to TRBJ2-1; 8 nucleotides align to TRBD2. Germline V lookup: CDR1 SGHRS, CDR2 YFSETQ. Germline trimming cut 0 bases from V and 3 bases from J; bases unmatched to any gene: 5. The CDR3 length is 16 residues. CDR3 nucleotides: TGCGCCAGCAGCTTGGCTCCCGCGGGGGGCTACAATGAGCAGTTCTTC. It encodes CASSLAPAGGYNEQFF.

The CDR3 bases are TGTGCCAGCAGTGAAATGGCAGGGGGAACAAATCAGCCCCAGCATTTT. Translated, it gives CASSEMAGGTNQPQHF. V is TRBV2 and J is TRBJ1-5; 7 bases are shared with TRBD1. Germline CDR1 SNHLY, CDR2 FYNNEI. CDR3 length: 16 amino acids. V gave up 2 bases and J gave up 4 bases; unmatched junction bases: 8.

This chain joins TRBV5-1 and TRBJ2-5, with TRBD1 matching over 8 bases. V lost 4 bases and J lost 1; bases outside the gene matches: 6. The germline gives CDR1 SGHRS, CDR2 YFSETQ. The length of the CDR3 is 15 residues. This chain's CDR3 is CASSEGQGPQETQYF. The CDR3 DNA reads TGCGCCAGCAGCGAAGGACAGGGTCCCCAAGAGACCCAGTACTTC.

This clone appeared a few times. This chain uses TRBV7-9 with TRBJ1-4; 7 bases match TRBD1. V trimming: 5 bases; J trimming: 3 bases; junction bases outside the gene matches: 3. The CDR3 spans 14 residues. CDR1 is SEHNR, CDR2 FQNEAQ, per germline (reference sequence). CDR3 amino acids: CASSPGTANEKLFF. Here the CDR3 DNA reads TGTGCCAGCAGCCCCGGGACAGCTAATGAAAAACTGTTTTTT.

The CDR3 region has the DNA TGTGCCAGCTCCCCGACCCGGGTCGGAACCTACGAGCAGTACTTC. Residues: CASSPTRVGTYEQYF. The chain is built from TRBV18 and TRBJ2-7; D gene unclear. CDR1 is KGHSH and CDR2 is LQKENI in the germline V gene. V was trimmed by 6 bases and J by 2 bases, leaving 17 bases between them. CDR3 length: 15 amino acids. Filled out from reference TRBV18 and TRBJ2-7, the complete variable domain reads NAGVMQNPRHLVRRRGQEARLRCSPMKGHSHVYWYRQLPEEGLKFMVYLQKENIIDESGMPKERFSAEFPKEGPSILRIQQVVRGDSAAYFCASSPTRVGTYEQYFGPGTRLTVT.

CDR3 bases: TGTGCCAGCAGCTTAGTAGGGGGAAGGGATGAAAAACTGTTTTTT. Protein sequence: CASSLVGGRDEKLFF. The genes are TRBV7-9 and TRBJ1-4; possibly TRBD1 for D (6 bases). The length of the CDR3 is 15 residues. V was shortened by 1 base and J by 6 bases, with 12 bases between the two germline ends. Germline V gene lookup returns CDR1 SEHNR and CDR2 FQNEAQ (reference sequence).

The chain joins TRBV30 to TRBJ2-3; possibly TRBD1 for D (6 bases). The germline V and J ends were trimmed by 5 bases and 1 base, with 16 bases remaining between them. The CDR3 is made up of 15 amino acids. Per germline, CDR1 GTSNPN and CDR2 SVGIG (reference sequence). Here the CDR3 reads CAWARDRQRTDTQYF. The DNA of the CDR3 is TGTGCCTGGGCCCGTGACAGGCAGCGCACAGATACGCAGTATTTT.

The chain joins TRBV4-2 to TRBJ1-3; 9 nucleotides line up with TRBD1. V shed 4 bases and J 4 bases; nucleotides not matched to a gene: 8. CDR1 and CDR2 (germline): LGHNA, YNFKEQ. The length of the CDR3 is 16 residues. DNA of the CDR3: TGTGCCAGCAGCCCGACCTCGGACAGGGGAGGAAACACCATATATTTT. This encodes CASSPTSDRGGNTIYF.

This rearrangement joins TRBV6-5 to TRBJ1-2; D is perhaps TRBD1 (6 bases). Trimming stripped 6 bases from V and 5 bases from J, with 13 bases between. This CDR3 is built from 13 residues. Germline-derived CDR1 and CDR2 are MNHEY and SVGAGI. The chain's CDR3 is CASRGQSWYGYTF. The DNA for the CDR3 is TGTGCCAGCAGAGGACAGTCCTGGTATGGCTACACCTTC.

The V call is TRBV23-1, the J call TRBJ2-7; D is perhaps TRBD2 (6 bases). TRBV23-1 falls under the ORF class, with uncertain function. Trimming left V 4 bases short and J 0 bases short, with 16 bases between. The CDR3 contains 16 residues. CDR3 in DNA: TGCGCCAGCAGTCCCCCGTGGAGGGAAAGCTCCTACGAGCAGTACGTC. This translates into CASSPPWRESSYEQYV.

The CDR3 loop reads CASSGTRERRNEQFF. The CDR3 DNA follows: TGCGCCAGCAGTGGAACCCGGGAGAGAAGAAATGAGCAGTTCTTC. The V gene is TRBV10-1, the J gene TRBJ2-1; tentative D call: TRBD2 (6 bases). Trimming took off 4 bases at V and 7 bases at J, with 17 bases between the two ends. Germline-derived CDR1 and CDR2 are WNHNN and SYGVQD (reference sequence). The CDR3 runs 15 residues.

The rearrangement links TRBV5-1 to TRBJ2-1, with 7 bases lining up with TRBD2. CDR3 length equals 16 residues. Germline-derived CDR1 and CDR2 are SGHRS and YFSETQ. Unmatched junction bases numbered 5, after V lost 0 bases and J lost 2 bases. CDR3 DNA sequence: TGCGCCAGCAGCTTGGTAGCGGGCAGGGCCTACAATGAGCAGTTCTTC. It is translated as CASSLVAGRAYNEQFF.

The table lists this clone with a few counts. This sample includes further DNA sequences coding for the same CDR3. V usage is TRBV2 and J usage is TRBJ1-2; D gene unclear. Per the germline V gene, CDR1 is SNHLY and CDR2 is FYNNEI. V dropped 2 bases and J dropped 4 bases, with 8 bases sitting between them. CDR3 size: 13 residues. The CDR3 spells CASSENRSYGYTF. The CDR3 DNA is TGTGCCAGCAGTGAAAATCGTTCCTATGGCTACACCTTC. Full variable domain (rest looked up from reference TRBV2 and TRBJ1-2): EPEVTQTPSHQVTQMGQEVILRCVPISNHLYFYWYRQILGQKVEFLVSFYNNEISEKSEIFDDQFSVERPDGSNFTLKIRSTKLEDSAMYFCASSENRSYGYTFGSGTRLTVV.

The chain links TRBV4-3 to TRBJ1-2; D may be TRBD1 (5 bases). The CDR3 sequence is 16 residues long. CDR1 LGHNA and CDR2 YSLEER come from the germline V gene. Trimming removed 0 bases from V and 7 bases from J, with 18 bases in between. The CDR3 reads CASSQDQPFGGGGYTF. The CDR3 DNA reads as TGCGCCAGCAGCCAAGACCAGCCGTTTGGCGGGGGTGGCTACACCTTC.

The chain carries TRBV27 and TRBJ2-2; D perhaps matches TRBD2 (5 bases). Trimming left V 6 bases short and J 4 bases short, with 18 bases between. CDR1 is MNHEY and CDR2 is SMNVEV in the germline V gene (reference sequence). The CDR3 totals 16 residues. The DNA for the CDR3 is TGTGCCAGCAGCGAGACTCCCGGAGGTGTCACCGGGGAGCTGTTTTTT. This encodes CASSETPGGVTGELFF.

Only one count was recorded for this clone. The rearrangement links TRBV29-1 to TRBJ2-2; perhaps TRBD2 as D (5 bases). Trimming cost V 7 bases and J 4 bases, with 13 bases left between them. The CDR3 is 13 residues long. Germline V gene data show CDR1 as SQVTM and CDR2 as ANQGSEA. The CDR3 DNA follows: TGCAGCGCCGAAACTAGTTCCACCGGGGAGCTGTTTTTT. This encodes CSAETSSTGELFF.

The CDR3 region is CASSSTSQGYTEAFF. CDR3 DNA sequence: TGTGCCAGCAGCTCCACATCACAGGGGTACACTGAAGCTTTCTTT. The genes are TRBV7-2 and TRBJ1-1, with 7 nucleotides matching TRBD1. Germline V lookup: CDR1 SGHTA, CDR2 FQGNSA. The J segment lost 3 bases and the V segment lost 4 bases, leaving 8 bases of the junction unmatched. The CDR3 totals 15 residues.

The CDR3 region is CASSFHGTGQETQYF. CDR3 nucleotides: TGCGCCAGCAGCTTCCACGGGACAGGACAAGAGACCCAGTACTTC. V and J are TRBV5-1 and TRBJ2-5, with TRBD1 matching 8 bases. V dropped 2 bases and J dropped 2; count of bases not matched to a gene: 5. The germline CDR1 and CDR2 sequences are SGHRS and YFSETQ. There are 15 residues in the CDR3.

The chain carries TRBV27 and TRBJ2-1; D not resolved. Per the germline V gene, CDR1 is MNHEY and CDR2 is SMNVEV (reference sequence). The CDR3 runs to 14 residues. V was cut by 6 bases and J by 0 bases, with 9 bases left in between. The CDR3 protein is CASRGDPSYNEQFF. In DNA, the CDR3 is TGTGCCAGCAGGGGCGACCCCTCCTACAATGAGCAGTTCTTC.

The chain is built from TRBV7-2 and TRBJ1-6; D remains unclear. Per the germline V gene, CDR1 is SGHTA and CDR2 is FQGNSA. The CDR3 contains 16 residues. The V and J ends lost 5 bases and 10 bases respectively, with 21 bases between them. CDR3 residues: CASSRITQISGSPLHF. CDR3 nucleotide sequence: TGTGCCAGCAGCCGGATCACACAGATATCAGGATCACCCCTCCACTTT. Drawing the rest from reference TRBV7-2 and TRBJ1-6, the complete variable domain is GAGVSQSPSNKVTEKGKDVELRCDPISGHTALYWYRQSLGQGLEFLIYFQGNSAPDKSGLPSDRFSAERTGGSVSTLTIQRTQQEDSAVYLCASSRITQISGSPLHFGNGTRLTVT.

The chain combines TRBV30 with TRBJ1-2; D gene unclear. CDR1 is GTSNPN, CDR2 SVGIG, per germline (reference sequence). This CDR3 has 10 amino acids. The germline V and J ends were trimmed by 8 bases and 4 bases, with 8 bases remaining between them. The CDR3 spells CARGGYGYTF. The DNA for the CDR3 is TGTGCCCGAGGTGGCTATGGCTACACCTTC.

The chain has TRBV5-5 and TRBJ1-2, with D possibly TRBD1 on 6 matching bases. Trimming pared 7 bases from V and 7 bases from J, leaving 23 bases between. CDR1 and CDR2 from the germline V gene are SGHKS and YYEKEE (reference sequence). The CDR3 runs to 15 residues. DNA of the CDR3: TGTGCCAGCGCACCCACGACCCGACAGGATTTTGGCTACACCTTC. It encodes CASAPTTRQDFGYTF.

The chain employs TRBV5-5 and TRBJ2-7; D gene unclear. This CDR3 is 14 amino acids long. Per the germline V gene, CDR1 is SGHKS and CDR2 is YYEKEE (reference sequence). V was shortened by 4 bases and J by 2 bases, with 13 bases between the two germline ends. CDR3 nucleotide sequence: TGTGCCAGCAGCCTATATGGGCCTGCCTACGAGCAGTACTTC. Its protein is CASSLYGPAYEQYF.

This sequence joins TRBV30 and TRBJ1-2, with D perhaps TRBD1 (5 bases). CDR3 length: 16 amino acids. Trimming shortened V by 2 bases and J by 1 base, and 17 bases separated the two germline ends. The germline V gene has CDR1 GTSNPN and CDR2 SVGIG (reference sequence). The CDR3 loop reads CAWSRGGTSRNYGYTF. CDR3 bases: TGTGCCTGGAGTCGGGGAGGGACCAGTCGTAACTATGGCTACACCTTC.

The chain employs TRBV30 and TRBJ1-1; D might be TRBD1 (6 bases). The CDR3 covers 16 residues. The V and J ends lost 0 bases and 3 bases respectively, with 17 bases between them. Germline CDR1 is GTSNPN and CDR2 is SVGIG (reference sequence). The CDR3 reads CAWSVPRTGRDTEAFF. The CDR3 DNA sequence: TGTGCCTGGAGTGTTCCCAGAACAGGGAGGGACACTGAAGCTTTCTTT.

This chain connects TRBV11-3 to TRBJ1-2; no firm D call. Looked up from germline, CDR1 is SGHNT and CDR2 is YENEEA. V dropped 1 base and J dropped 4 bases, with 4 bases sitting between them. CDR3 length: 12 amino acids. CDR3 DNA sequence: TGTGCCAGCAGCTTAGGACTCTATGGCTACACCTTC. This encodes CASSLGLYGYTF.

V gene TRBV9 combines with J gene TRBJ2-1, with 10 bases that match TRBD1. Germline V lookup: CDR1 SGDLS, CDR2 YYNGEE. J was trimmed by 3 bases and V by 4 bases; bases with no gene match: 7. The CDR3 covers 16 residues. CDR3: CASSPVGQGFYNEQFF. CDR3 coding DNA: TGTGCCAGCAGCCCAGTGGGACAGGGGTTCTACAATGAGCAGTTCTTC.